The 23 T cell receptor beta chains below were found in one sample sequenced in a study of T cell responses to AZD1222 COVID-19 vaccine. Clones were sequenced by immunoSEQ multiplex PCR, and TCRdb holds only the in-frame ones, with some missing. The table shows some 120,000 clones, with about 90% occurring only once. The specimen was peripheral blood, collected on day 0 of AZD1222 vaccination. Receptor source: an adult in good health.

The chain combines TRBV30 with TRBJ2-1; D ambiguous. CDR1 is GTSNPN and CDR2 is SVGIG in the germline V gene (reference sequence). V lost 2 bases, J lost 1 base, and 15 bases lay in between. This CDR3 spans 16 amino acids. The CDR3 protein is CAWSRLGRSSYNEQFF. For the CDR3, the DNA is TGTGCCTGGAGTCGTCTCGGGCGGTCATCCTACAATGAGCAGTTCTTC. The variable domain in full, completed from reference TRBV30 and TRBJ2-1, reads SQTIHQWPATLVQPVGSPLSLECTVEGTSNPNLYWYRQAAGRGLQLLFYSVGIGQISSEVPQNLSASRPQDRQFILSSKKLLLSDSGFYLCAWSRLGRSSYNEQFFGPGTRLTVL.

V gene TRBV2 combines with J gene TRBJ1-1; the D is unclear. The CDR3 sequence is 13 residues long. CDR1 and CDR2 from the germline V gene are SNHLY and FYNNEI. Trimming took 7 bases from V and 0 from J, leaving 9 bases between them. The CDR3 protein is CASKVDMNTEAFF. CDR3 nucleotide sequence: TGTGCCAGCAAAGTTGACATGAACACTGAAGCTTTCTTT.

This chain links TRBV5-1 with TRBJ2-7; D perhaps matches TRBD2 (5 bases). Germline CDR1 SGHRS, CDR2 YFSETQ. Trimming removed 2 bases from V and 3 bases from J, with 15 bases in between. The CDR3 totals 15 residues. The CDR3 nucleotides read TGCGCCAGCAGCTTCGACGGGAAAGGTCGCTACGAGCAGTACTTC. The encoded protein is CASSFDGKGRYEQYF.

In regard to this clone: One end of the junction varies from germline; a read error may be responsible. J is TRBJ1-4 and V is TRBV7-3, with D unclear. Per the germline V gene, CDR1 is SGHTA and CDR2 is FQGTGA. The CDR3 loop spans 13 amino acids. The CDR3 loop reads CASTLRPEEKLFF. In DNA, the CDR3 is TGTGCCAGCACCTTAAGACCTGAGGAAAAACTGTTTTTT.

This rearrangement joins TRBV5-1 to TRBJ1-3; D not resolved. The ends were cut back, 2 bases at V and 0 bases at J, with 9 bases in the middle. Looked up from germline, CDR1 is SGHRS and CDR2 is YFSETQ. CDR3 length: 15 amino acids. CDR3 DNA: TGCGCCAGCAGCTTAGCTGGGGACTCTGGAAACACCATATATTTT. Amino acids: CASSLAGDSGNTIYF.

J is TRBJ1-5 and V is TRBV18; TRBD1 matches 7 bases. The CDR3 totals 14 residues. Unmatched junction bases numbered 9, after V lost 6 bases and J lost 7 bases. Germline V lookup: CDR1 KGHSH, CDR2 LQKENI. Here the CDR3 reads CASSTTGQGQPQHF. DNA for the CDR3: TGTGCCAGCTCGACGACAGGGCAGGGGCAGCCCCAGCATTTT.

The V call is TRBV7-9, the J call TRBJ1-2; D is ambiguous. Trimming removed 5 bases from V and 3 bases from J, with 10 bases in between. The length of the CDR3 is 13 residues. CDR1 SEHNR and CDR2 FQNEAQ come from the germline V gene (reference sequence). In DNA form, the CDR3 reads TGTGCCAGCAGCAAAGGTCTGGACTATGGCTACACCTTC. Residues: CASSKGLDYGYTF.

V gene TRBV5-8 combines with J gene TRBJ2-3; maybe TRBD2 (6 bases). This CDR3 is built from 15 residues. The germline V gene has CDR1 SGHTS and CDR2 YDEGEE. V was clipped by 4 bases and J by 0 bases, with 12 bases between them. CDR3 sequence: CASSDLGGSTDTQYF. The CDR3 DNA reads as TGTGCCAGCAGCGACCTTGGGGGGAGCACAGATACGCAGTATTTT.

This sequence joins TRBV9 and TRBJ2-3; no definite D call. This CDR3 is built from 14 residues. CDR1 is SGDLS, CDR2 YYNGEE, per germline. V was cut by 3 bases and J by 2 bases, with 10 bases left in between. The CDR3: CASSGALVTDTQYF. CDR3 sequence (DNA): TGTGCCAGCAGCGGGGCCCTAGTCACAGATACGCAGTATTTT.

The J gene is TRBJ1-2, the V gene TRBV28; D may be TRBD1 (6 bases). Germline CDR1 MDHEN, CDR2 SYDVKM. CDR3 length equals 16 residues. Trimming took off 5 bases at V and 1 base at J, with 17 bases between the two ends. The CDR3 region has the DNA TGTGCCAGCAGTCGGGGGGCGCCTACAGTTAACTATGGCTACACCTTC. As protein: CASSRGAPTVNYGYTF.

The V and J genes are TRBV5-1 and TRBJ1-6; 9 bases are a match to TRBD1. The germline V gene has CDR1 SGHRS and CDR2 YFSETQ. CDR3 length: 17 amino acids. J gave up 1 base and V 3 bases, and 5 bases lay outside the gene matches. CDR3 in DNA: TGCGCCAGCAGCTGGGGACAGGGCGAATCCTATAATTCACCCCTCCACTTT. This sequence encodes CASSWGQGESYNSPLHF.

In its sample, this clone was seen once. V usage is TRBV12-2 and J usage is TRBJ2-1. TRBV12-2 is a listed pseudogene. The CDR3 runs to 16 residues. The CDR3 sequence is CASRSPPPIVGNEQFF. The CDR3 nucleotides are TGTGCAAGTCGCTCGCCTCCTCCGATTGTTGGCAATGAGCAGTTCTTC.

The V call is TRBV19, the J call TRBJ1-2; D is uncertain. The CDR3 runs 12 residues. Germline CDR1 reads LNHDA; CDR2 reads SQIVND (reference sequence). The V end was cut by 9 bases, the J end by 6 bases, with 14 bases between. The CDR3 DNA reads TGTGCCAGGCTTCCGCCCGGAGATGGCTACACCTTC. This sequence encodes CARLPPGDGYTF.

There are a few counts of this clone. The CDR3 here is CASRRNSQGLYYGYTF. The CDR3 DNA reads as TGTGCCAGCAGGAGGAACTCTCAAGGGCTCTACTATGGCTACACCTTC. The chain has TRBV27 and TRBJ1-2; D remains unclear. The CDR3 spans 16 residues. Deletions cut 6 bases from V and 3 bases from J, with 20 bases between. CDR1 is MNHEY, CDR2 SMNVEV, per germline (reference sequence).

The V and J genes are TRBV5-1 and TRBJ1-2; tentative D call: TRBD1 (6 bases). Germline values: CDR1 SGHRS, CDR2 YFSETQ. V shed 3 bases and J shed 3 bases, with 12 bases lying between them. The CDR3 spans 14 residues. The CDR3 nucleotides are TGCGCCAGCAGCTCTCTGACAGGAGACTATGGCTACACCTTC. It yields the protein CASSSLTGDYGYTF.

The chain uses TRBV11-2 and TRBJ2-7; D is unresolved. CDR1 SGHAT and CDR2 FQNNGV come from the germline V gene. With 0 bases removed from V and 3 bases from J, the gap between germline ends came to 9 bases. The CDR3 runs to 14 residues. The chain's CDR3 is CASSLDGTNYEQYF. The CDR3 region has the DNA TGTGCCAGCAGCTTAGATGGCACAAACTACGAGCAGTACTTC.

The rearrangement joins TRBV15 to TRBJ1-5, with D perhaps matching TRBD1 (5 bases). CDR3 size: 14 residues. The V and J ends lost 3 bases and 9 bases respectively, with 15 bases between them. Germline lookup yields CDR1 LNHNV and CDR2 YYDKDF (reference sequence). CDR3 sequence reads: CATSSGTQGRPQHF. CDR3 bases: TGTGCCACCAGCAGCGGGACCCAAGGTCGGCCCCAGCATTTT.

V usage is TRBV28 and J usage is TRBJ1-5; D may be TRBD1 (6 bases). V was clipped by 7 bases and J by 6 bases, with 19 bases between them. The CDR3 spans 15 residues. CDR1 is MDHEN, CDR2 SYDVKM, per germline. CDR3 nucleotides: TGTGCCAGCACCTCGCACAGGGTTCAGATTCAGCCCCAGCATTTT. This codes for CASTSHRVQIQPQHF.

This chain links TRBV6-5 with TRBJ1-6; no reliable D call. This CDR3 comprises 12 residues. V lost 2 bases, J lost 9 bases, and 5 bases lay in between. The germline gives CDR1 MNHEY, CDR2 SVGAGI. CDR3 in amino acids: CASSYGVSPLHF. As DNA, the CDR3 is TGTGCCAGCAGTTACGGGGTTTCACCCCTCCACTTT.

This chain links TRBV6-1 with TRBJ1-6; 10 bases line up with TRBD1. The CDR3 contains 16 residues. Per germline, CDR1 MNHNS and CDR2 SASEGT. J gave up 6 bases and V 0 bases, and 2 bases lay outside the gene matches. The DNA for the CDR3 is TGTGCCAGCAGTGAAGCAGGGGACAGGGGTAATTCACCCCTCCACTTT. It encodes CASSEAGDRGNSPLHF.

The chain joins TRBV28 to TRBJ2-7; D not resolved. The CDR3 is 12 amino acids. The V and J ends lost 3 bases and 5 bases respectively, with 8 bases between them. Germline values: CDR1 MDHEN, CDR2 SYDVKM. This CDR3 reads CASSLVGNEQYF. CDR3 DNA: TGTGCCAGCAGTTTGGTGGGGAACGAGCAGTACTTC.

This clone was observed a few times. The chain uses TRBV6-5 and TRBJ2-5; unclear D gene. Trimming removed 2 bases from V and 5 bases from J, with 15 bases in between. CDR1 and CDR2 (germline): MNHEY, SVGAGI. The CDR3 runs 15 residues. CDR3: CASSYVPSTAETQYF. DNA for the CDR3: TGTGCCAGCAGTTACGTGCCTAGTACCGCTGAGACCCAGTACTTC.

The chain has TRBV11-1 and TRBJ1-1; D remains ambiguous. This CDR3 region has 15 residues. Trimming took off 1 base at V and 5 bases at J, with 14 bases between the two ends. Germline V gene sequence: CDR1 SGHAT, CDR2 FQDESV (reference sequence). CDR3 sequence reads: CASSLGLIRGTEAFF. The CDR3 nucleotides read TGTGCCAGCAGCTTAGGGCTTATAAGAGGAACTGAAGCTTTCTTT.